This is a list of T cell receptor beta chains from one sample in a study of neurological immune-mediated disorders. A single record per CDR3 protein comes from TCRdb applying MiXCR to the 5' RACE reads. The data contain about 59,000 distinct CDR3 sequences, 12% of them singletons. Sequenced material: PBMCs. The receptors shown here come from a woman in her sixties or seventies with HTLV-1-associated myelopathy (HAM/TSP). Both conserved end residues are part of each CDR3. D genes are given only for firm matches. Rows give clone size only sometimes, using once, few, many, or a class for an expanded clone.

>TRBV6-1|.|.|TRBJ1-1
TGTGCCACCCAGACAGGAGTTAACACTGAAGCTTTCTTT
CATQTGVNTEAFF
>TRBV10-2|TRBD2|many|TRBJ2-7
TGCGCCAGCAACCCGGGACTAGCGGGAGGGCCCCCCTACGAGCAGTACTTC
CASNPGLAGGPPYEQYF
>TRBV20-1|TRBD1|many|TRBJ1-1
TGCAGTGCAGGCCGAGGACAGGGTGTTGAAGCTTTCTTT
CSAGRGQGVEAFF
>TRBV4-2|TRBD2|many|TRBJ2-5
TGTGCCAGCAGCCGGAGGCCGGGACTAGCGCAAGAGACCCAGTACTTC
CASSRRPGLAQETQYF
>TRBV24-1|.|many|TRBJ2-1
TGTGCCACCAGTGATTCGACAAGCTCTGGGGCCAATGAGCAGTTCTTC
CATSDSTSSGANEQFF
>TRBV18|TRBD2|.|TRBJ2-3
TGTGCCAGCTCACCACGTCTAGCGGGAACGTCAGATACGCAGTATTTT
CASSPRLAGTSDTQYF
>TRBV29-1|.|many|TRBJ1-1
TGCAGCGCCTCCGGACCTGGGGCCACTGAAGCTTTCTTT
CSASGPGATEAFF
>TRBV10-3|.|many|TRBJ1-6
TGTGCCACGCAAGATTATAATTCACCCCTCCACTTT
CATQDYNSPLHF
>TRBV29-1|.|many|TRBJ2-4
TGCAGCGCCAGGGGGGGTTCCAAAAACATTCAGTACTTC
CSARGGSKNIQYF
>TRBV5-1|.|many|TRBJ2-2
TGCGCCAGCAGCTTGGAAGGGATCCCCGGGGAGCTGTTTTTT
CASSLEGIPGELFF
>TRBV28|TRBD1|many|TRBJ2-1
TGTGCCAGCAGTCCTCCGGGACAGGGGGCCCATGAGCAGTTCTTC
CASSPPGQGAHEQFF
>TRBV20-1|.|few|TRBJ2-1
TGCAGTGCCATCTCCGGTGCGGAGGGGAATGAGCAGTTCTTC
CSAISGAEGNEQFF